Described below is a single T cell receptor beta chain sequence and its context. The entry originates in a study of blood T cell repertoires in COVID-19. Overall study context: The study drew acute and convalescent COVID-19 samples from the United States, Italy and Spain. In each case, the material was cDNA or gDNA derived from T cells, B-cell-depleted T cells, or PBMCs.

How the authors handled the data: Using reference gene primer amplification, nucleated cell counts were estimated. Produced via immunoSEQ multiplex PCR; TCRdb's table is partial and in-frame only. From that table come the V and J calls and clone size; the DNA was used to work out D and trimming. The sample comprises tens of thousands of clones, 90% to 95% of which are singletons, and more than 3% rests with the top ten. The sequence derives from a man aged 55 to 70 with acute or convalescent COVID-19. Sequencing was carried out using peripheral blood.

The CDR3 DNA sequence: TGCGCCAGCAGCCAAGCCCGGGAGGGGTCCCCTGAGCAGTTCTTC. It specifies CASSQAREGSPEQFF. The J gene is TRBJ2-1, the V gene TRBV4-3; 8 nucleotides align to TRBD2. V was pared by 1 base and J by 9 bases, with 8 bases of the junction left unmatched. The CDR3 is made up of 15 amino acids. Germline V gene data show CDR1 as LGHNA and CDR2 as YSLEER.